These 26 T cell receptor beta chains came from one sample sequenced in a study of blood T cell repertoires in COVID-19. TCRdb's copy holds only in-frame clones and misses some; the assay was immunoSEQ multiplex PCR. This table holds around 300,000 clones, about 87% found once. Sequenced: PBMCs or T cells enriched from blood (not recorded which). The receptor set was obtained from a man younger than 40 who had recovered from COVID-19.

V usage is TRBV11-3 and J usage is TRBJ1-2, with 10 nucleotides matching TRBD1. The CDR3 length is 17 residues. The V segment lost 0 bases and the J segment 6 bases; nucleotides outside the gene matches: 10. The germline CDR1 and CDR2 sequences are SGHNT and YENEEA. Here the CDR3 DNA reads TGTGCCAGCAGCTTAGATCCCGACAGGGGGCCCTACCATGGCTACACCTTC. It translates to CASSLDPDRGPYHGYTF.

V and J are TRBV5-1 and TRBJ2-7; 9 nucleotides align to TRBD2. The trim removed 2 bases at V and 4 bases at J, leaving 4 bases unmatched. The CDR3 extends over 14 amino acids. Looked up from germline, CDR1 is SGHRS and CDR2 is YFSETQ. The CDR3 loop reads CASSFGGRAYEQYF. The CDR3 DNA follows: TGCGCCAGCAGCTTCGGCGGGAGGGCTTACGAGCAGTACTTC.

The DNA for the CDR3 is TGTGCCACCTCCCCGGACAGTTTTGGAAATGAGCAGTTCTTC. This translates into CATSPDSFGNEQFF. V usage is TRBV24-1 and J usage is TRBJ2-1; perhaps TRBD1 as D (6 bases). The CDR3 loop spans 14 amino acids. The germline gives CDR1 KGHDR, CDR2 SFDVKD. The germline V and J ends were trimmed by 9 bases and 7 bases, with 18 bases remaining between them.

The genes are TRBV5-1 and TRBJ1-1; TRBD1 matches 7 bases. The CDR3 extends over 12 amino acids. J lost 5 bases, V lost 5 bases, and 3 bases had no gene match. Germline V gene sequence: CDR1 SGHRS, CDR2 YFSETQ. The CDR3: CASRIQGTEAFF. Here the CDR3 DNA reads TGCGCCAGCAGAATACAGGGGACTGAAGCTTTCTTT.

This CDR3 reads CASSRVGEDYEQYF. DNA for the CDR3: TGTGCCAGCAGCAGAGTGGGTGAGGACTACGAGCAGTACTTC. The chain combines TRBV28 with TRBJ2-7, with D uncertain. Looked up from germline, CDR1 is MDHEN and CDR2 is SYDVKM. Trimming took off 6 bases at V and 3 bases at J, with 15 bases between the two ends. This CDR3 spans 14 amino acids.

This chain joins TRBV5-1 and TRBJ1-2, with 8 bases aligning to TRBD1. Germline CDR1 and CDR2: SGHRS and YFSETQ. The CDR3 runs 17 residues. Trimming took 0 bases from V and 5 from J; bases not matched to a gene: 12. CDR3 in DNA: TGCGCCAGCAGCTTGGTGGGGACAGGCGACGTTGGTTATGGCTACACCTTC. It codes for CASSLVGTGDVGYGYTF.

This chain connects TRBV7-9 to TRBJ2-7, with D possibly being TRBD2 (6 bases). Per the germline V gene, CDR1 is SEHNR and CDR2 is FQNEAQ (reference sequence). There are 14 residues in the CDR3. V lost 3 bases to trimming and J lost 0 bases, with 9 bases between them. The CDR3 loop is CASSLGGFSYEQYF. CDR3 nucleotide sequence: TGTGCCAGCAGCTTGGGGGGATTCTCCTACGAGCAGTACTTC.

The chain has TRBV5-1 and TRBJ1-4; the D is unclear. CDR3 length: 15 residues. The V gene lost 0 bases and the J gene lost 0 bases, with 6 bases spanning the gap. Germline loops: CDR1 SGHRS, CDR2 YFSETQ. For the CDR3, the DNA is TGCGCCAGCAGCTTGGGAGGCTCAACTAATGAAAAACTGTTTTTT. It is translated as CASSLGGSTNEKLFF.

Note on this clone: The junction differs from germline at one of its ends, possibly a read error. The chain combines TRBV11-2 with TRBJ1-1; D may be TRBD1 (6 bases). Looked up from germline, CDR1 is SGHAT and CDR2 is FQNNGV. CDR3 length equals 15 residues. This CDR3 is CASSLRTVVKTEAFF. CDR3 nucleotides: TGTGCCAGCAGCCTCCGGACAGTCGTGAAGACTGAAGCTTTCTTT.

V is TRBV6-5 and J is TRBJ1-5, with unresolved D. This CDR3 contains 13 residues. CDR1 is MNHEY and CDR2 is SVGAGI in the germline V gene. V was pared by 6 bases and J by 3 bases, with 9 bases between. CDR3 sequence: CASSAGNNQPQHF. CDR3 nucleotide sequence: TGTGCCAGCAGCGCCGGGAACAATCAGCCCCAGCATTTT.

V and J are TRBV7-2 and TRBJ1-6; possible D gene TRBD1, 6 bases. V was shortened by 3 bases and J by 2 bases, with 11 bases between the two germline ends. The CDR3 contains 16 residues. CDR1 is SGHTA and CDR2 is FQGNSA in the germline V gene. CDR3 bases: TGTGCCAGCAGCTTGGGGGGGCTGACCTATAATTCACCCCTCCACTTT. It codes for CASSLGGLTYNSPLHF. The whole variable domain, remainder taken from reference TRBV7-2 and TRBJ1-6, is GAGVSQSPSNKVTEKGKDVELRCDPISGHTALYWYRQSLGQGLEFLIYFQGNSAPDKSGLPSDRFSAERTGGSVSTLTIQRTQQEDSAVYLCASSLGGLTYNSPLHFGNGTRLTVT.

The V gene is TRBV30, the J gene TRBJ1-3; D is perhaps TRBD1 (5 bases). V lost 6 bases and J 2 bases, leaving 14 bases between the germline ends. The CDR3 is made up of 14 amino acids. Looked up from germline, CDR1 is GTSNPN and CDR2 is SVGIG (reference sequence). Here the CDR3 reads CACLPGGAGNTIYF. The CDR3 DNA reads as TGTGCCTGCCTCCCCGGGGGAGCTGGAAACACCATATATTTT.

This chain links TRBV18 with TRBJ1-5, with 8 bases identical to TRBD1. Germline loops: CDR1 KGHSH, CDR2 LQKENI. V gave up 8 bases and J gave up 2 bases; unmatched junction bases: 5. This CDR3 contains 14 residues. CDR3 in amino acids: CASTGQGGNQPQHF. As DNA, the CDR3 is TGTGCCAGCACCGGACAGGGTGGCAATCAGCCCCAGCATTTT.

The chain couples TRBV5-1 to TRBJ1-6; TRBD1 is a possible D gene (5 bases). Germline loops: CDR1 SGHRS, CDR2 YFSETQ. The CDR3 is 15 residues long. The V end was cut by 1 base, the J end by 7 bases, with 12 bases between. DNA for the CDR3: TGCGCCAGCAGCTTGTCGGGGGGAGCCAATTCACCCCTCCACTTT. Translation gives CASSLSGGANSPLHF.

In the case of this clone: One end of the junction is discordant with germline, which a read error may explain. This chain joins TRBV28 and TRBJ2-7; D unresolved. There are 15 residues in the CDR3. Germline loops: CDR1 MDHEN, CDR2 SYDVKM. Written as DNA, the CDR3 is TGTGCCAGCACTTTATCTAACCTGCTGGCCTACGAGCAGTACTTC. Protein product: CASTLSNLLAYEQYF.

J is TRBJ1-1 and V is TRBV27; tentative D call: TRBD1 (6 bases). Germline assignment: CDR1 MNHEY and CDR2 SMNVEV (reference sequence). V was shortened by 1 base and J by 1 base, with 13 bases between the two germline ends. This CDR3 is 16 amino acids long. The CDR3 nucleotides are TGTGCCAGCAGTTTATACGCGACAGGTTGGAACACTGAAGCTTTCTTT. Protein product: CASSLYATGWNTEAFF.

This chain joins TRBV7-6 and TRBJ1-3, with D possibly TRBD1 on 5 matching bases. The V end was cut by 2 bases, the J end by 0 bases, with 14 bases between. Germline V gene sequence: CDR1 SGHVS, CDR2 FNYEAQ. The CDR3 is 17 amino acids. CDR3 sequence: CASSLKRGQSSGNTIYF. CDR3 nucleotides: TGTGCCAGCAGCTTAAAGCGGGGCCAGTCCTCTGGAAACACCATATATTTT. The variable domain in full, with the rest retrieved from reference TRBV7-6 and TRBJ1-3, is GAGVSQSPRYKVTKRGQDVALRCDPISGHVSLYWYRQALGQGPEFLTYFNYEAQQDKSGLPNDRFSAERPEGSISTLTIQRTEQRDSAMYRCASSLKRGQSSGNTIYFGEGSWLTVV.

This clone was found once. V usage is TRBV28 and J usage is TRBJ1-4; 10 nucleotides line up with TRBD1. The V and J ends lost 4 bases and 7 bases, in that order; junction bases with no gene match: 6. This CDR3 spans 15 amino acids. Germline V gene lookup returns CDR1 MDHEN and CDR2 SYDVKM. CDR3 coding DNA: TGTGCCAGCAGTTCGCCGGGACAGGGGCGTGAAAAACTGTTTTTT. As protein: CASSSPGQGREKLFF.

The CDR3 coding sequence is TGTGCCAGCTCACCAGGGGGGATAGAAGAGACCCAGTACTTC. This encodes CASSPGGIEETQYF. The J gene is TRBJ2-5, the V gene TRBV18; possibly TRBD2 for D (6 bases). The V gene's germline CDR1 is KGHSH and CDR2 LQKENI. The CDR3 length is 14 residues. The germline V and J ends were trimmed by 2 bases and 3 bases, with 10 bases remaining between them.

The chain couples TRBV12-3 or TRBV12-4 to TRBJ1-4, with 7 bases aligning to TRBD1. The length of the CDR3 is 13 residues. V dropped 5 bases and J dropped 5; count of bases not matched to a gene: 2. The CDR3 sequence is CASSPGQNEKLFF. CDR3 nucleotide sequence: TGTGCCAGCAGTCCGGGACAGAATGAAAAACTGTTTTTT.

The chain is built from TRBV19 and TRBJ1-5, with D tentatively TRBD1 (6 bases). CDR1 and CDR2 from the germline V gene are LNHDA and SQIVND (reference sequence). The CDR3 totals 14 residues. The V end lost 7 bases, the J end lost 0 bases, and 10 bases lay between the germline ends. The CDR3 is CASTTGTSNQPQHF. The CDR3 DNA is TGTGCCAGTACTACAGGGACTAGCAATCAGCCCCAGCATTTT.

The chain couples TRBV27 to TRBJ1-4; D is ambiguous. V was pared by 5 bases and J by 8 bases, with 21 bases between. The CDR3 consists of 16 residues. Germline CDR1 and CDR2: MNHEY and SMNVEV (reference sequence). CDR3 protein: CASSPQPPGLSEKLFF. CDR3 sequence (DNA): TGTGCCAGCAGTCCCCAACCCCCGGGATTGAGCGAAAAACTGTTTTTT.

Here the CDR3 reads CASSYPGGAGYTF. The DNA for the CDR3 is TGTGCCAGCAGTTACCCGGGGGGCGCTGGCTACACCTTC. V and J are TRBV7-9 and TRBJ1-2; possible D gene TRBD1, 6 bases. The germline V gene has CDR1 SEHNR and CDR2 FQNEAQ (reference sequence). V was trimmed by 6 bases and J by 7 bases, leaving 15 bases between them. This CDR3 comprises 13 residues.

The chain recombines TRBV7-3 with TRBJ1-1; TRBD1 matches 9 bases. CDR1 and CDR2 (germline): SGHTA, FQGTGA. The CDR3 has 15 residues. The J segment lost 1 base and the V segment lost 4 bases, leaving 4 bases of the junction unmatched. The CDR3 sequence is CASSSGTGWNTEAFF. CDR3 nucleotides: TGTGCCAGCAGCTCCGGGACAGGGTGGAACACTGAAGCTTTCTTT.

J is TRBJ1-2 and V is TRBV29-1, with D possibly matching TRBD1 (6 bases). Germline CDR1 reads SQVTM; CDR2 reads ANQGSEA. The length of the CDR3 is 18 residues. Between the trimmed V and J ends, which lost 1 base and 3 bases, there was a span of 24 bases. The CDR3: CSVEVSLRTVSDYYGYTF. CDR3 bases: TGCAGCGTTGAAGTGAGCCTTAGGACAGTATCAGATTACTATGGCTACACCTTC.

This chain links TRBV7-9 with TRBJ1-2; D perhaps matches TRBD1 (5 bases). The CDR3 has 13 residues. The germline V gene has CDR1 SEHNR and CDR2 FQNEAQ (reference sequence). The ends were cut back, 2 bases at V and 6 bases at J, with 10 bases in the middle. CDR3 region: CASSLQGIDGYTF. In DNA form, the CDR3 reads TGTGCCAGCAGCTTACAGGGTATAGATGGCTACACCTTC.